Below, 21 T cell receptor beta chains from the same sample are listed, as sequenced in a study of OX40 agonist ivuxolimab in advanced cancers. The protocol was immunoSEQ multiplex PCR, while the TCRdb copy is restricted to in-frame clones and leaves out a portion. This table holds 89,000 or so clones, almost 90% found once. Sequencing was performed on CD4+ or CD8+ T cells sorted from blood, taken in a trial of the OX40 agonist ivuxolimab. The receptor set was obtained from an adult with an advanced solid tumor such as melanoma, head and neck, liver or kidney cancer.

The J gene is TRBJ2-5, the V gene TRBV7-6; 7 bases line up with TRBD2. Germline CDR1 reads SGHVS; CDR2 reads FNYEAQ. The CDR3 has 14 residues. Trimming took 7 bases from V and 4 from J; bases not matched to a gene: 9. This CDR3 is CASMGGGKTETQYF. CDR3 nucleotides: TGTGCCAGCATGGGGGGAGGGAAAACAGAGACCCAGTACTTC.

The count of this clone is one. This chain uses TRBV28 with TRBJ2-1; weak D call: TRBD2 (5 bases). V shed 6 bases and J shed 0 bases, with 12 bases lying between them. Germline V gives CDR1 MDHEN, CDR2 SYDVKM. CDR3 length: 15 amino acids. The CDR3 DNA reads TGTGCCAGCAGCCTCCCCGGGAACTCCTACAATGAGCAGTTCTTC. Protein: CASSLPGNSYNEQFF.

The chain joins TRBV4-2 to TRBJ2-2; the match to TRBD2 covers 16 bases. CDR1 and CDR2 (germline): LGHNA, YNFKEQ. The trim removed 3 bases at V and 3 bases at J, leaving 10 bases unmatched. CDR3 length: 20 amino acids. In DNA, the CDR3 is TGTGCCAGCAGCCAGGGACTAGCGGGAGGGCTGACCCCTTACACCGGGGAGCTGTTTTTT. Translating gives CASSQGLAGGLTPYTGELFF.

The V gene is TRBV6-5, the J gene TRBJ1-5; tentatively, D is TRBD1 (6 bases). This CDR3 comprises 16 residues. Looked up from germline, CDR1 is MNHEY and CDR2 is SVGAGI. Trimming took 2 bases from V and 0 from J, leaving 11 bases between them. In DNA form, the CDR3 reads TGTGCCAGCAGTTACGGGGGGGCCAATAGCAATCAGCCCCAGCATTTT. The encoded protein is CASSYGGANSNQPQHF.

Here the CDR3 reads CASSLPGQSSYEQYF. As DNA, the CDR3 is TGTGCCAGCAGCTTACCGGGACAGAGCTCCTACGAGCAGTACTTC. V usage is TRBV5-6 and J usage is TRBJ2-7; 7 positions match TRBD1. Losses at the gene ends were 2 bases for V and 0 bases for J; bases not matched to a gene: 5. The CDR3 spans 15 residues. Germline V gene sequence: CDR1 SGHDT, CDR2 YYEEEE.

This chain connects TRBV7-2 to TRBJ2-7; maybe TRBD2 (5 bases). Trimming stripped 5 bases from V and 6 bases from J, with 20 bases between. Germline V gene sequence: CDR1 SGHTA, CDR2 FQGNSA. The CDR3 has 15 amino acids. The CDR3 region has the DNA TGTGCCAGCAGCCAACCTTGGACTGGAACGGCCGAGCAGTACTTC. Residues: CASSQPWTGTAEQYF. Full variable domain (remainder filled in from reference TRBV7-2 and TRBJ2-7): GAGVSQSPSNKVTEKGKDVELRCDPISGHTALYWYRQSLGQGLEFLIYFQGNSAPDKSGLPSDRFSAERTGGSVSTLTIQRTQQEDSAVYLCASSQPWTGTAEQYFGPGTRLTVT.

The V gene is TRBV29-1, the J gene TRBJ2-3; 9 nucleotides line up with TRBD2. J lost 6 bases, V lost 4 bases, and 17 bases had no gene match. The CDR3 spans 17 residues. Germline V gives CDR1 SQVTM, CDR2 ANQGSEA. CDR3 DNA: TGCAGCGTTGGGGGTAGGGCGGGAGGGCCACGTTCGGATACGCAGTATTTT. This translates into CSVGGRAGGPRSDTQYF.

The chain employs TRBV7-3 and TRBJ2-2; D is unresolved. Per germline, CDR1 SGHTA and CDR2 FQGTGA. The CDR3 sequence is 15 residues long. V was shortened by 1 base and J by 4 bases, with 10 bases between the two germline ends. The DNA for the CDR3 is TGTGCCAGCAGCTTAAGGGCCCAGACCACCGGGGAGCTGTTTTTT. Protein product: CASSLRAQTTGELFF.

The chain links TRBV6-5 to TRBJ2-7, with D perhaps assigned TRBD1 or TRBD2 (7 bases each). V dropped 4 bases and J dropped 2 bases, with 15 bases sitting between them. The germline CDR1 and CDR2 sequences are MNHEY and SVGAGI. The CDR3 runs 15 residues. Written as DNA, the CDR3 is TGTGCCAGCAGTTTCGGCAGGGGGGGGACCTACGAGCAGTACTTC. Translating gives CASSFGRGGTYEQYF.

The chain is built from TRBV25-1 and TRBJ2-1; TRBD1 might be the D (6 bases). Germline V gene sequence: CDR1 MGHDK, CDR2 SYGVNS. V was pared by 3 bases and J by 2 bases, with 11 bases between. The CDR3 length is 15 residues. The CDR3 DNA is TGTGCCAGCAGTGATTATGGACAGACCTACAATGAGCAGTTCTTC. Protein product: CASSDYGQTYNEQFF.

The chain is built from TRBV14 and TRBJ2-6, with D possibly being TRBD1 or TRBD2 (5 bases each). Trimming pared 6 bases from V and 0 bases from J, leaving 9 bases between. Per germline, CDR1 SGHDN and CDR2 FVKESK. CDR3 length: 15 residues. In DNA, the CDR3 is TGTGCCAGCAGGGGACGGGACTCTGGGGCCAACGTCCTGACTTTC. Encoded protein: CASRGRDSGANVLTF.

V gene TRBV19 combines with J gene TRBJ1-1, with 10 bases lining up with TRBD1. This CDR3 has 16 residues. The V gene end was trimmed by 2 bases and the J gene end by 3 bases; junction bases not matched to a gene: 6. Germline V gene data show CDR1 as LNHDA and CDR2 as SQIVND (reference sequence). This CDR3 reads CASSIRFGQGDTEAFF. The CDR3 DNA sequence: TGTGCCAGTAGTATACGGTTTGGACAGGGGGACACTGAAGCTTTCTTT.

A few counts support this clone. The chain couples TRBV28 to TRBJ1-2, with D unresolved. The CDR3 has 12 amino acids. V was shortened by 2 bases and J by 2 bases, with 3 bases between the two germline ends. Germline V gives CDR1 MDHEN, CDR2 SYDVKM. In nucleotides, the CDR3 is TGTGCCAGCAGTTTAGGGAACTATGGCTACACCTTC. It codes for CASSLGNYGYTF.

This chain joins TRBV7-3 and TRBJ2-4; D gene ambiguous. V lost 7 bases, J lost 2 bases, and 9 bases lay in between. CDR3 length: 13 amino acids. Per the germline V gene, CDR1 is SGHTA and CDR2 is FQGTGA. Here the CDR3 DNA reads TGTGCCAGCACCACTACCACCAAAAACATTCAGTACTTC. It specifies CASTTTTKNIQYF.

The chain combines TRBV5-4 with TRBJ2-2; 7 bases match TRBD1. The CDR3 consists of 16 residues. The germline V gene encodes CDR1 SGHNT and CDR2 YYREEE (reference sequence). Germline trimming cut 4 bases from V and 4 bases from J; bases unmatched to any gene: 10. This CDR3 reads CASSIGGPIPTGELFF. The CDR3 DNA follows: TGTGCCAGCAGCATAGGGGGCCCGATCCCCACCGGGGAGCTGTTTTTT.

This rearrangement joins TRBV28 to TRBJ1-3, with no clear D. This CDR3 contains 14 residues. In germline, CDR1 is MDHEN, CDR2 SYDVKM. Trimming shortened V by 1 base and J by 0 bases, and 4 bases separated the two germline ends. CDR3 in amino acids: CASSLSNSGNTIYF. CDR3 nucleotides: TGTGCCAGCAGTTTATCTAACTCTGGAAACACCATATATTTT.

The chain employs TRBV6-5 and TRBJ1-3; D ambiguous. V was pared by 6 bases and J by 3 bases, with 6 bases between. The germline gives CDR1 MNHEY, CDR2 SVGAGI. The CDR3 has 12 amino acids. CDR3 residues: CASRDNGNTIYF. The CDR3 DNA is TGTGCCAGCAGGGATAATGGAAACACCATATATTTT.

V and J are TRBV28 and TRBJ2-2; D not resolved. CDR1 MDHEN and CDR2 SYDVKM come from the germline V gene. With 8 bases removed from V and 5 bases from J, the gap between germline ends came to 18 bases. CDR3 length: 15 amino acids. This chain's CDR3 is CASSLSGVGTGELFF. The CDR3 DNA sequence: TGTGCCAGCTCCCTTTCGGGTGTAGGTACCGGGGAGCTGTTTTTT.

The chain employs TRBV7-2 and TRBJ2-5, with D possibly TRBD2 on 7 matching bases. Deletions cut 5 bases from V and 5 bases from J, with 15 bases between. The CDR3 covers 14 residues. Germline CDR1 is SGHTA and CDR2 is FQGNSA. The CDR3 protein is CASSPLGGAETQYF. The CDR3 bases are TGTGCCAGCAGCCCCCTAGGGGGGGCGGAGACCCAGTACTTC. Combining the CDR3 with reference TRBV7-2 and TRBJ2-5 gives the whole variable domain GAGVSQSPSNKVTEKGKDVELRCDPISGHTALYWYRQSLGQGLEFLIYFQGNSAPDKSGLPSDRFSAERTGGSVSTLTIQRTQQEDSAVYLCASSPLGGAETQYFGPGTRLLVL.

This rearrangement joins TRBV30 to TRBJ2-7; D remains ambiguous. V was clipped by 3 bases and J by 3 bases, with 9 bases between them. CDR1 is GTSNPN, CDR2 SVGIG, per germline (reference sequence). The CDR3 contains 12 residues. As DNA, the CDR3 is TGTGCCTGGAGCGCAACCTTCTACGAGCAGTACTTC. Translated: CAWSATFYEQYF.

The rearrangement links TRBV11-3 to TRBJ2-5, with TRBD2 identical over 15 bases. This CDR3 region has 18 residues. V was pared by 5 bases and J by 0 bases, with 7 bases of the junction left unmatched. Looked up from germline, CDR1 is SGHNT and CDR2 is YENEEA. As DNA, the CDR3 is TGTGCCAGCAGCCAGGGACTAGCGGGGGGCCAGTACCAAGAGACCCAGTACTTC. It is translated as CASSQGLAGGQYQETQYF.